This entry lists 7 T cell receptor beta chains sequenced from one sample in a study of OX40 agonist ivuxolimab in advanced cancers. Receptors were amplified or captured by the immunoSEQ multiplex PCR assay. In TCRdb, the immuneACCESS table is reduced to in-frame sequences with V and J assigned. These tables do not hold every clone; where another copy was compared, an unresolved V gene accounts for under half, and the others remain unexplained. The sample has around 68,000 clones on record, around 90% of them singletons. The leading ten clones occupy around 2.7% of the sample. Sample: CD4+ or CD8+ T cells sorted from blood, taken in a trial of the OX40 agonist ivuxolimab. The receptors here all came from an adult with an advanced solid tumor such as melanoma, head and neck, liver or kidney cancer.

CDR3 in DNA: TGTGCCAGCAGTGAATTAGGGCTACGGGAGCAGTACTTC. This gives the protein CASSELGLREQYF. The rearrangement links TRBV25-1 to TRBJ2-7; no reliable D call. CDR1 is MGHDK, CDR2 SYGVNS, per germline. With 1 base removed from V and 7 bases from J, the gap between germline ends came to 11 bases. The CDR3 is 13 residues long.

The J gene is TRBJ2-1, the V gene TRBV4-1, with 9 bases lining up with TRBD2. The CDR3 consists of 16 residues. The V gene end was trimmed by 2 bases and the J gene end by 7 bases; junction bases not matched to a gene: 9. Germline CDR1 and CDR2: MGHRA and YSYEKL. The CDR3 DNA is TGCGCCAGCAGCCAAAGGGGCGCGGGGGGGCTTAATGAGCAGTTCTTC. It encodes CASSQRGAGGLNEQFF.

The chain links TRBV7-9 to TRBJ2-7; D possibly uses TRBD1 or TRBD2 (7 bases each). Trimming took 6 bases from V and 2 from J, leaving 23 bases between them. CDR3 length: 17 residues. Looked up from germline, CDR1 is SEHNR and CDR2 is FQNEAQ (reference sequence). CDR3 coding DNA: TGTGCCAGCAGTCCAGAGATCGGCAGGGGGACTACCTACGAGCAGTACTTC. It codes for CASSPEIGRGTTYEQYF.

The chain links TRBV5-1 to TRBJ1-4; D possibly corresponds to TRBD1 (6 bases). CDR1 and CDR2 (germline): SGHRS, YFSETQ. Deletions cut 3 bases from V and 1 base from J, with 13 bases between. The length of the CDR3 is 16 residues. The DNA for the CDR3 is TGCGCCAGCAGCTACTCAGGGGCAGTAACTAATGAAAAACTGTTTTTT. Translation gives CASSYSGAVTNEKLFF.

The sample holds a few counts of this clone. The chain is built from TRBV7-2 and TRBJ1-2; D is perhaps TRBD1 (6 bases). CDR1 SGHTA and CDR2 FQGNSA come from the germline V gene. The CDR3 runs 14 residues. Deletions cut 0 bases from V and 8 bases from J, with 13 bases between. Here the CDR3 DNA reads TGTGCCAGCAGCTTAGCCCACACAGGGAAAGGCTACACCTTC. Residues: CASSLAHTGKGYTF.

This CDR3 is CASSDFGGVGRNEQFF. CDR3 DNA sequence: TGTGCCAGCAGTGACTTCGGGGGAGTGGGTAGGAATGAGCAGTTCTTC. The J gene is TRBJ2-1, the V gene TRBV6-4; a possible D gene is TRBD2 (6 bases). This CDR3 contains 16 residues. V lost 1 base to trimming and J lost 7 bases, with 17 bases between them. Germline lookup yields CDR1 MRHNA and CDR2 SNTAGT.

The V gene is TRBV2, the J gene TRBJ2-7; tentatively, D is TRBD1 or TRBD2 (6 bases each). Trimming removed 7 bases from V and 4 bases from J, with 23 bases in between. Germline V gene sequence: CDR1 SNHLY, CDR2 FYNNEI. The CDR3 covers 16 residues. The CDR3 region is CASTLGGLANGYEQYF. DNA for the CDR3: TGTGCCAGCACTTTAGGGGGGCTAGCGAATGGTTACGAGCAGTACTTC.